Shown below are 9 T cell receptor gamma chains from a single sample sequenced in a study of gamma delta lymphoproliferative disorders and STAT genes (dated by TCRdb to between 2018 and 2020). Library method: multiplex PCR. The sequencer was an Illumina MiSeq. TCRdb called clones afresh from the public reads with CATT; identical DNA rows were later merged. For this sample the table gives over a thousand gamma-chain clones, of which about 15% were detected only once. Clones ranked in the top ten supply 17% of the sample. TCR sequencing was performed on genomic DNA from peripheral blood mononuclear cells isolated from patients and controls. Material: blood. These TCRs come from a human donor in good health.

Details on this clone: TCRdb's entry gives the protein of a much larger clone, which mismatches this DNA's translation at residue 4, likely from a read error; the protein reported here is translated from the DNA. As DNA, the CDR3 is TGTGCTGCGTGTGATGACGTATATACCACTGGTTGGTTCAAGATATTT. Its translation: CAACDDVYTTGWFKIF. V is TRGV10 and J is TRGJP1. Assignment of the J gene here rests on matching the DNA to germline, because TCRdb gives none. TRGV10 is marked as an open reading frame, function uncertain. V was pared by 9 bases and J by 0 bases, with 11 bases of the junction left unmatched. This CDR3 has 16 residues.

This clone was seen more than once but under ten times. A far larger clone is one nucleotide away, so this likely arose from a read error. This CDR3 reads CATCGGNYYKKLF. As DNA, the CDR3 is TGTGCCACCTGCGGCGGGAATTATTATAAGAAACTCTTT. This chain connects TRGV2 to TRGJ1 or TRGJ2. Here the J gene came from matching the DNA to germline, since TCRdb omits it. Per germline, CDR1 EGSNGY and CDR2 YDSYNSKV. V was pared by 7 bases and J by 0 bases, with 6 bases of the junction left unmatched. The length of the CDR3 is 13 residues.

This clone is labeled medium-sized. This chain uses TRGV2 with TRGJ1 or TRGJ2. TCRdb carries no J gene annotation; the J gene was assigned here by matching the DNA with germline. The CDR3 spans 13 residues. Germline V gene lookup returns CDR1 EGSNGY and CDR2 YDSYNSKV. With V trimmed by 0 bases and J by 12 bases, 11 bases remained unmatched. The CDR3 here is CATWDGNCPGKLF. The CDR3 DNA reads TGTGCCACCTGGGACGGGAACTGTCCAGGGAAACTCTTT.

By proportion, this clone is large (0.1 to 1%). The chain links TRGV10 to TRGJ1 or TRGJ2. TCRdb leaves out the J gene; it was filled in here by matching the DNA to germline. TRGV10 is noted as an ORF with a role that remains uncertain. J gave up 11 bases and V 8 bases, and 4 bases lay outside the gene matches. The CDR3 covers 9 residues. The CDR3 region has the DNA TGTGCTGCGTGGGGGGAGAAACTCTTT. This sequence encodes CAAWGEKLF.

This clone is termed medium-sized. The chain combines TRGV2 with TRGJ1 or TRGJ2. No J segment appears in TCRdb, so it was assigned here by matching the sequence to germline. V trimming: 1 base; J trimming: 6 bases; junction bases outside the gene matches: 9. The CDR3 length is 14 residues. Germline-derived CDR1 and CDR2 are EGSNGY and YDSYNSKV. CDR3 amino acids: CATWDGPRFYKKLF. DNA of the CDR3: TGTGCCACCTGGGACGGCCCCCGTTTTTATAAGAAACTCTTT.

The CDR3 DNA reads as TGTGCCACCTGGGATGGGCGTATATTTAAGAAACTCTTT. This encodes CATWDGRIFKKLF. This chain joins TRGV4 and TRGJ1 or TRGJ2. The J gene was missing in TCRdb and was found by matching the end of the DNA to germline. The V gene's germline CDR1 is EGSTGY and CDR2 YDSYTSSV. CDR3 size: 13 residues. After removal of 0 bases from V and 9 bases from J, the junction contained 8 bases not matched to a gene.

The chain couples TRGV1 to TRGJ1 or TRGJ2. As TCRdb names no J gene, one was assigned here on the basis of a DNA match to germline. TRGV1 qualifies as an ORF whose function is uncertain. The CDR3 contains 16 residues. V gave up 0 bases and J gave up 1 base; unmatched junction bases: 9. The CDR3 here is CATWDRPRSNYYKKLF. As DNA, the CDR3 is TGTGCCACCTGGGACAGGCCCCGCAGTAATTATTATAAGAAACTCTTT.

By frequency in the sample, this clone is large. No DNA is shown, since the ends of the CDR3 on it are uncertain; the CDR3 is the one TCRdb lists. The CDR3: CTTVPAGLAPQEDYKKLF. The V gene is given as TRGV11, and no J gene call is available. TRGV11 is an ORF, and what it does is uncertain. The CDR3 spans 18 amino acids, including both terminal residues.

By proportion, this clone is medium-sized. The J gene is TRGJ1 or TRGJ2, the V gene TRGV2. The J gene, left out of TCRdb, was set here by checking the DNA against germline. The CDR3 length is 14 residues. V dropped 3 bases and J dropped 3; count of bases not matched to a gene: 8. Looked up from germline, CDR1 is EGSNGY and CDR2 is YDSYNSKV. The CDR3 DNA reads TGTGCCACCTGGGACAGGAGCTTTTATTATAAGAAACTCTTT. It translates to CATWDRSFYYKKLF.